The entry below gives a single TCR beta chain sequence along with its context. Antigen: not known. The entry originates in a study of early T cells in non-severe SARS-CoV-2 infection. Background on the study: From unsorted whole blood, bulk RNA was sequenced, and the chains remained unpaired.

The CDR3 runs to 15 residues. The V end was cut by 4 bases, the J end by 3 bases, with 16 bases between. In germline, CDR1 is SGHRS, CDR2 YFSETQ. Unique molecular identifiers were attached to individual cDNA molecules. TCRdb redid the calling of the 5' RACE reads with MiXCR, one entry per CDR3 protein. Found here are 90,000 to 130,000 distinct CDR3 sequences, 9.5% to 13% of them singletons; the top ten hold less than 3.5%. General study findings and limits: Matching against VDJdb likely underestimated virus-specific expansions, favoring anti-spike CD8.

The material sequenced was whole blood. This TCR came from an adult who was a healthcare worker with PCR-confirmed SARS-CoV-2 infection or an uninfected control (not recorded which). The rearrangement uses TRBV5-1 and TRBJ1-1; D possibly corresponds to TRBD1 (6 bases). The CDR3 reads CASSPTTKGDTEAFF. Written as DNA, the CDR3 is TGCGCCAGCAGCCCCACTACCAAGGGGGACACTGAAGCTTTCTTT.